The rows below give T cell receptor beta chains drawn from one sample of a study of blood T cell repertoires in COVID-19. Sequencing used immunoSEQ multiplex PCR; TCRdb keeps in-frame clones, though not all of them. The profile shows around 81,000 clones, 88% of them singletons. Sequencing was done on a sample of peripheral blood. These receptors all come from a man aged 65 to 85 with acute or convalescent COVID-19. CDR3s include the opening cysteine and the closing phenylalanine or tryptophan. Fields, in order: D gene, J gene, clone size, V gene, CDR3 protein, CDR3 DNA. D genes are given only for firm matches. Some rows mark clone size as missing; the rest say once, few, many or name a class of expanded clone.

TRBD2 TRBJ2-3 - TRBV18 CASSGTSGSSTDTQYF TGTGCCAGCTCCGGGACTAGCGGGAGTAGCACAGATACGCAGTATTTT
- TRBJ2-2 - TRBV5-1 CASSLQGIYTGELFF TGCGCCAGCAGCTTGCAGGGAATCTACACCGGGGAGCTGTTTTTT
TRBD2 TRBJ2-1 - TRBV10-1 CASSEGLAGLYNEQFF TGCGCCAGCAGCGAGGGACTAGCGGGCCTCTACAATGAGCAGTTCTTC
TRBD1 TRBJ1-4 - TRBV5-1 CASSWDRPTNEKLFF TGCGCCAGCAGTTGGGACAGACCAACTAATGAAAAACTGTTTTTT
TRBD1 TRBJ2-7 - TRBV7-6 CASSLLQGAGSYEQYF TGTGCCAGCAGCTTACTTCAGGGGGCTGGGTCCTACGAGCAGTACTTC
- TRBJ2-1 - TRBV11-3 CASSSGTGNEQFF TGTGCCAGCAGTTCCGGCACAGGGAATGAGCAGTTCTTC
- TRBJ2-2 - TRBV5-4 CASSLSQQINTGELFF TGTGCCAGCAGCTTGTCACAACAGATAAACACCGGGGAGCTGTTTTTT
TRBD1 TRBJ1-5 - TRBV23-1 CASSQSSPGQGYQPQHF TGCGCCAGCAGTCAATCTTCCCCGGGACAGGGGTATCAGCCCCAGCATTTT
TRBD1 TRBJ1-2 - TRBV3-1/TRBV3-2 CASSRTGGIDYGYTF TGTGCCAGCAGCCGAACAGGGGGCATAGACTATGGCTACACCTTC
TRBD1 TRBJ1-1 - TRBV15 CATSGQGGTEAFF TGTGCCACCAGCGGACAGGGAGGCACTGAAGCTTTCTTT
- TRBJ2-3 - TRBV11-2 CASSSPGRPRGTQYF TGTGCCAGCAGCTCGCCCGGACGCCCTCGGGGTACGCAGTATTTT
- TRBJ1-1 - TRBV2 CASSEVSQAFF TGTGCCAGCAGTGAGGTCAGTCAAGCTTTCTTT
TRBD1 TRBJ1-6 - TRBV28 CASSPGQARGPLHF TGTGCCAGCAGTCCCGGACAGGCACGGGGGCCCCTCCACTTT
- TRBJ1-4 - TRBV9 CASSEGEKRTREKLFF TGTGCCAGCAGCGAGGGGGAAAAAAGGACGCGTGAAAAACTGTTTTTT
TRBD1 TRBJ2-1 - TRBV27 CASSPTASTGGPYNEQFF TGTGCCAGCAGTCCTACCGCCTCGACAGGGGGACCTTACAATGAGCAGTTCTTC
TRBD1 TRBJ2-7 once TRBV5-1 CASSLGDRVYDEQYF TGCGCCAGCAGCTTGGGTGACAGGGTGTACGACGAGCAGTACTTC
TRBD1 TRBJ2-7 - TRBV27 CASSPRQGYSYEQYF TGTGCCAGCAGTCCAAGACAGGGATACTCCTACGAGCAGTACTTC
- TRBJ2-3 - TRBV27 CASGRGTDTQYF TGTGCCAGCGGGCGGGGCACAGATACGCAGTATTTT
- TRBJ1-1 - TRBV7-2 CASTVGGAMNTEAFF TGTGCCAGCACCGTTGGTGGAGCCATGAACACTGAAGCTTTCTTT
TRBD1 TRBJ2-2 - TRBV28 CATSWVTGAGGELFF TGTGCCACTTCGTGGGTAACAGGGGCGGGCGGGGAGCTGTTTTTT
TRBD2 TRBJ2-7 once TRBV28 CASSFLAGGTYEQYF TGTGCCAGCAGTTTTCTGGCGGGAGGGACCTACGAGCAGTACTTC
TRBD2 TRBJ2-7 - TRBV19 CASSREPSGTSGGISREEQYF TGTGCCAGTAGCAGGGAGCCTTCCGGGACTAGCGGGGGAATCTCCCGGGAGGAGCAGTACTTC
TRBD1 TRBJ1-2 - TRBV24-1 CATSDPGTGYGYTF TGTGCCACCAGTGATCCCGGGACAGGCTATGGCTACACCTTC
TRBD1 TRBJ1-4 - TRBV28 CASSFFSGQDNEKLFF TGTGCCAGCAGTTTTTTCTCGGGACAGGATAATGAAAAACTGTTTTTT
- TRBJ2-1 - TRBV19 CASSTSHRSSGTPRGNEQFF TGTGCCAGTAGTACCTCCCACCGTTCTTCCGGGACTCCCAGGGGGAATGAGCAGTTCTTC
TRBD1 TRBJ2-7 - TRBV5-6 CASSDRGRTGSYEQYF TGTGCCAGCAGCGACCGAGGGCGGACAGGGTCGTACGAGCAGTACTTC
TRBD1 TRBJ2-7 - TRBV29-1 CSVRGGTGDREQYF TGCAGCGTTAGAGGGGGGACAGGGGATCGCGAGCAGTACTTC
- TRBJ1-4 - TRBV18 CASSLASSLNEKLFF TGTGCCAGCTCACTGGCAAGTAGCCTTAATGAAAAACTGTTTTTT
- TRBJ1-1 - TRBV24-1 CATSDFAGLEAFF TGTGCCACCAGTGATTTCGCGGGACTTGAAGCTTTCTTT
TRBD1 TRBJ2-3 - TRBV30 CACTGQGERTQYF TGTGCCTGTACGGGACAGGGGGAGAGGACGCAGTATTTT
- TRBJ1-1 - TRBV28 CASVANLLAFF TGTGCCAGCGTAGCAAACCTTCTGGCTTTCTTT
TRBD1 TRBJ1-1 - TRBV18 CASSPLGQGAEAFF TGTGCCAGCTCACCACTTGGGCAGGGGGCTGAAGCTTTCTTT
TRBD1 TRBJ1-4 - TRBV27 CASRKKLDRDEKLFF TGTGCCAGCAGGAAAAAACTCGACAGGGATGAAAAACTGTTTTTT
- TRBJ2-7 - TRBV18 CASSQGSGSSYEQYF TGTGCCAGCTCACAGGGGTCTGGAAGCTCCTACGAGCAGTACTTC
TRBD1 TRBJ2-1 - TRBV7-6 CASSLEARGRYNEQFF TGTGCCAGCAGCTTAGAGGCCAGGGGGCGCTACAATGAGCAGTTCTTC
TRBD1 TRBJ2-1 - TRBV11-2 CASSLDLGTGAGEQFF TGTGCCAGCAGCTTAGATCTCGGGACAGGGGCGGGGGAGCAGTTCTTC
TRBD1 TRBJ1-2 - TRBV5-4 CASSLVGDRDFYGYTF TGTGCCAGCAGCTTGGTTGGGGACAGGGACTTCTATGGCTACACCTTC
- TRBJ2-7 - TRBV5-4 CASTLDSYYEQYF TGTGCCAGCACTTTGGACAGCTACTACGAGCAGTACTTC
- TRBJ2-2 - TRBV7-2 CASSSPEGGGGELFF TGTGCCAGCAGCTCCCCAGAGGGCGGAGGCGGGGAGCTGTTTTTT
- TRBJ2-2 - TRBV19 CASLDWHQNTGELFF TGTGCCAGTCTCGACTGGCACCAGAACACCGGGGAGCTGTTTTTT
- TRBJ1-1 - TRBV24-1 CATSDGSGSRAFF TGTGCCACCAGTGACGGTAGCGGGTCGAGAGCTTTCTTT
- TRBJ2-1 - TRBV29-1 CSVESAVQVTYNEQFF TGCAGCGTTGAATCTGCGGTACAGGTAACCTACAATGAGCAGTTCTTC
- TRBJ2-7 - TRBV2 CASRQEISYEQYF TGTGCCAGCAGACAGGAGATCTCCTACGAGCAGTACTTC
- TRBJ2-1 - TRBV5-1 CASVDGAGSSSYNEQFF TGCGCCAGCGTGGATGGGGCAGGGTCGAGCTCCTACAATGAGCAGTTCTTC
TRBD2 TRBJ2-1 - TRBV5-4 CASSLEGLALPDEQFF TGTGCCAGCAGCTTGGAAGGACTAGCCCTACCGGATGAGCAGTTCTTC
TRBD1 TRBJ2-3 - TRBV24-1 CATSDRTGQGSDTQYF TGTGCCACCAGTGATCGTACGGGACAGGGCTCAGATACGCAGTATTTT
- TRBJ1-1 few TRBV18 CASSPSGHSMNTEAFF TGTGCCAGCTCACCATCGGGACATTCCATGAACACTGAAGCTTTCTTT
TRBD2 TRBJ2-7 - TRBV5-6 CASSFARTSLFF TGTGCCAGCAGCTTTGCCAGGACTAGTTTGTTTTTC
TRBD2 TRBJ2-2 once TRBV5-6 CASSSGTSGWPLNTGELFF TGTGCCAGCAGCTCCGGGACTAGCGGATGGCCCTTGAACACCGGGGAGCTGTTTTTT
- TRBJ1-6 - TRBV28 CASSLNRVPSTYNSPLHF TGTGCCAGCAGTTTAAATCGTGTCCCCTCAACATATAATTCACCCCTCCACTTT
- TRBJ1-2 - TRBV6-5 CASSYQARDLYGYTF TGTGCCAGCAGTTATCAGGCCCGGGATCTCTATGGCTACACCTTC
TRBD1 TRBJ2-7 - TRBV6-5 CASSYSGQGVREQYF TGTGCCAGCAGTTACTCGGGACAGGGGGTACGGGAGCAGTACTTC
TRBD1 TRBJ2-2 - TRBV3-1/TRBV3-2 CARKDRDRVTGELFF TGTGCCAGGAAGGACCGGGACAGGGTAACCGGGGAGCTGTTTTTT
TRBD1 TRBJ1-2 once TRBV18 CASSPPSQGSNGYTF TGTGCCAGCTCACCCCCGTCACAGGGGAGCAATGGCTACACCTTC
TRBD1 TRBJ2-2 - TRBV7-2 CASSLGQVNTGELFF TGTGCCAGCAGCTTGGGACAGGTCAACACCGGGGAGCTGTTTTTT
TRBD2 TRBJ2-3 - TRBV9 CASSVSGRGGTDTQYF TGTGCCAGCAGCGTGAGCGGGAGGGGTGGCACAGATACGCAGTATTTT
- TRBJ1-2 - TRBV10-3 CAISESRRGASYGYTF TGTGCCATCAGTGAGTCCAGAAGGGGCGCGAGCTATGGCTACACCTTC